This TCR beta chain stems from a study of post-analysis software for immune sequencing data (dated by TCRdb to the mid-2010s). Regarding the research as a whole: The recorded disease courses included relapsing-remitting, secondary progressive and progressive-relapsing multiple sclerosis, and some patients had no subtype annotation. The patient repertoires were set against about 10 previously published healthy control repertoires from donors whose ages ranged from roughly 6 to 26 years. A subset of samples was prepared in parallel using single-end sample barcoding, then pooled and co-amplified after Illumina adapter ligation. Overall results and qualifications from the work: A handful of TRBV segments, including TRBV5-6, TRBV5-1 and TRBV20-1, were significantly more frequent in patients than controls. Significantly lower normalized Chao1 diversity was found in multiple sclerosis patients than in controls, suggesting substantial peripheral T-cell clonal expansion. Strong co-clustering of samples prepared in the same batch was shown by direct clustering with F measure, prompting a batch-effect correction. The control group was slightly older than the multiple sclerosis patient group.

From cysteine to phenylalanine, the CDR3 is 14 amino acids long. CDR3 DNA is the only sequence kept; it has 42 bases, read in frame from the first base. For this chain, trimming is 2 bases at the V end and 6 bases at the J end, and the number of junction bases without a gene match is 6. Taken from the germline V gene (reference sequence), the CDR1 and CDR2 loops are DFQATT and SNEGSKA. TCR beta repertoires were profiled from peripheral blood of roughly 13 young patients with multiple sclerosis to demonstrate the VDJtools post-analysis software. The multiple sclerosis patients were children and adolescents ranging in age from about 6 to 17 years. Library creation used PCR. The listed sequencing device is Illumina HiSeq 2500. To reduce PCR and sequencing biases, unique molecular identifiers were built into the TCR beta cDNA libraries. Approximately 500,000 cDNA molecules were obtained for every 1 to 10 million input T cells, so each molecule roughly corresponded to one T cell. The patient libraries were prepared and sequenced using the same protocol as the earlier healthy control dataset. Samples belonging to the same batch were prepared together, multiplexed and sequenced on a shared HiSeq lane. The authors' analysis ran thus. Raw barcoded reads were processed with MIGEC, discarding single-read molecular identifier groups before consensus assembly and CDR3 extraction. Clonotype tables were post-analysed with VDJtools, normalizing diversity by down-sampling all datasets to the smallest sample size. In repertoire overlap clustering, CDR3 amino acid sequences, but not nucleotide sequences, were matched to correct batch-related cross-sample contamination. Starting from the raw public reads, TCRdb applied fastp trimming at Q25, assembled clones with MiXCR and retained in-frame beta chains. Rows merge per CDR3 protein into single entries with the most common DNA and genes. TCRdb's processing, not the authors', yielded these V and J calls. This sample lists hundreds of thousands of distinct CDR3 sequences; over 45% were detected once. The ten largest clonotypes hold 10% to 12% of the sample.

Of note for this clonotype: No cognate antigen has been identified for it. Qualities for individual bases were not recorded, and no much larger clone is one base off.

This clonotype was obtained from a girl aged 2-10 years with multiple sclerosis. Sequencing was carried out using blood. The chain was built from TRBV20-1 and TRBJ2-2; 7 bases in the junction line up with TRBD2. In nucleotides, the sequence is TGCAGTGCTAGAAAAGGACTAGTCCCCGGGGAGCTGTTTTTT. It translates to CSARKGLVPGELFF.